This TCR beta chain derives from a study of cytomegalovirus exposure and HLA in healthy donors. In the study overall: According to later analysis, the same platform produced the approximately 130 validation and 666 first-cohort repertoires. The study's findings and limits: Overall, approximately 180 TCR beta chains were annotated as cytomegalovirus-associated. One later analysis, an examination of the approximately 120 validation repertoires, found that first-cohort TCR clusters tended to co-occur in them.

Sequencing used immunoSEQ multiplex PCR; TCRdb keeps in-frame clones, though not all of them. The data contain some 170,000 clones, 86% of them singletons. Germline values: CDR1 MNHEY, CDR2 SVGAGI. The CDR3 is 15 amino acids. V shed 5 bases, J shed 0 bases, and the junction held 5 bases outside the gene matches. In regard to this clone: Its antigen is unidentified.

The gene calls are TRBV6-5 and TRBJ2-3, with TRBD2 matching 7 bases. This TCR derives from a man younger than 35 in good health and CMV-seropositive. The sample consisted of PBMCs. The CDR3, as DNA: TGTGCCAGCAGTCTAGCGGAACCTAGCACAGATACGCAGTATTTT. It codes for CASSLAEPSTDTQYF.